This entry lists 13 T cell receptor beta chains sequenced from one sample in a study of cytomegalovirus exposure and HLA in healthy donors. PCR primers comprised 60 Vbeta and 13 Jbeta primers. Repertoires were generated with immunoSEQ multiplex PCR, while TCRdb's copy carries only in-frame clones and drops some. The profile covers roughly 110,000 clones, with under 85% appearing a single time and 4% to 5% taken by the ten largest. The sequencing input was PBMCs. These receptors originate from a male donor in good health and CMV-seronegative.

V gene TRBV13 combines with J gene TRBJ2-7; TRBD2 agrees at 7 bases. The CDR3 is made up of 14 amino acids. Germline-derived CDR1 and CDR2 are PRHDT and FYEKMQ (reference sequence). Trimming took 6 bases from V and 7 from J; bases not matched to a gene: 12. CDR3 region: CASRFWRGRGEQYF. DNA of the CDR3: TGTGCCAGCAGATTTTGGCGGGGGAGAGGTGAGCAGTACTTC.

CDR3 sequence (DNA): TGTGCCAGCAGTGAAGGGGCCCCTCTACTTTACGAGCAGTACTTC. Translated, it gives CASSEGAPLLYEQYF. The V and J genes are TRBV6-1 and TRBJ2-7; the D is unclear. V was clipped by 1 base and J by 4 bases, with 14 bases between them. Germline CDR1 is MNHNS and CDR2 is SASEGT. There are 15 residues in the CDR3.

In this sample, this clone turned up once. The chain has TRBV27 and TRBJ2-1; D remains unclear. Trimming removed 7 bases at V and 6 bases at J, with 13 bases between. The CDR3 sequence is 13 residues long. The germline gives CDR1 MNHEY, CDR2 SMNVEV (reference sequence). The CDR3 spells CASKLAFLNEQFF. The CDR3 bases are TGTGCCAGCAAATTAGCCTTTCTCAATGAGCAGTTCTTC.

This rearrangement joins TRBV6-6 to TRBJ2-1; D might be TRBD2 (7 bases). Germline CDR1 MNHNY, CDR2 SVGAGI (reference sequence). The CDR3 is 14 residues long. Trimming cost V 7 bases and J 5 bases, with 15 bases left between them. In nucleotides, the CDR3 is TGTGCCAGCACATTGGGGGGGACAAACAATGAGCAGTTCTTC. Translating it yields CASTLGGTNNEQFF.

The V gene is TRBV11-2, the J gene TRBJ2-5; 8 nucleotides align to TRBD1. CDR3 size: 15 residues. The J segment lost 5 bases and the V segment lost 2 bases, leaving 7 bases of the junction unmatched. Germline CDR1 reads SGHAT; CDR2 reads FQNNGV. As DNA, the CDR3 is TGTGCCAGCAGCTTAAAGGACAGGGCTGGGGAGACCCAGTACTTC. Its translation: CASSLKDRAGETQYF.

The rearrangement joins TRBV7-6 to TRBJ2-1, with 13 bases that match TRBD2. The CDR3 loop spans 17 amino acids. Germline CDR1 reads SGHVS; CDR2 reads FNYEAQ. V shed 2 bases and J 7 bases; nucleotides not matched to a gene: 8. The CDR3, as DNA: TGTGCCAGCAGCTTAAGGACTAGCGGGAGCAGAAGGAATGAGCAGTTCTTC. It specifies CASSLRTSGSRRNEQFF.

This clone has just one count. This chain joins TRBV5-1 and TRBJ2-7; 7 bases line up with TRBD2. This CDR3 is 14 amino acids long. V shed 8 bases, J shed 4 bases, and the junction held 12 bases outside the gene matches. Germline CDR1 is SGHRS and CDR2 is YFSETQ. The CDR3 spells CARAGGSSAYEQYF. The CDR3 DNA follows: TGCGCCAGAGCCGGGGGGTCCTCGGCGTACGAGCAGTACTTC.

The chain carries TRBV25-1 and TRBJ2-2, with 10 positions matching TRBD1. V shed 4 bases and J 7 bases; nucleotides not matched to a gene: 9. CDR1 MGHDK and CDR2 SYGVNS come from the germline V gene. The CDR3 extends over 16 amino acids. The CDR3 DNA reads as TGTGCCAGCAGTGGCGGGACAGGGGAATTGGACGGGGAGCTGTTTTTT. The encoded protein is CASSGGTGELDGELFF. Based on the CDR3 plus reference TRBV25-1 and TRBJ2-2, the full variable domain is EADIYQTPRYLVIGTGKKITLECSQTMGHDKMYWYQQDPGMELHLIHYSYGVNSTEKGDLSSESTVSRIRTEHFPLTLESARPSHTSQYLCASSGGTGELDGELFFGEGSRLTVL.

The rearrangement joins TRBV6-5 to TRBJ2-3; TRBD2 matches 12 bases. Germline V gene data show CDR1 as MNHEY and CDR2 as SVGAGI. The CDR3 spans 16 residues. Trimming cost V 2 bases and J 6 bases; bases outside gene matches: 6. This chain's CDR3 is CASSYTLAGGSDTQYF. CDR3 DNA: TGTGCCAGCAGTTACACTCTAGCGGGAGGGTCTGATACGCAGTATTTT.

The rearrangement joins TRBV4-2 to TRBJ2-1, with TRBD2 as a possible D gene (5 bases). This CDR3 has 13 amino acids. Trimming took off 4 bases at V and 7 bases at J, with 11 bases between the two ends. CDR1 and CDR2 (germline): LGHNA, YNFKEQ. This CDR3 reads CASSLQRGNEQFF. The CDR3, as DNA: TGTGCCAGCAGCCTTCAGCGAGGGAATGAGCAGTTCTTC.

V is TRBV7-3 and J is TRBJ2-7; no firm D call. V lost 0 bases and J lost 3, with 15 bases in between. There are 16 residues in the CDR3. Germline CDR1 and CDR2: SGHTA and FQGTGA. The CDR3 DNA reads TGTGCCAGCAGCTTAACGGGCACTGATAAGTTCTACGAGCAGTACTTC. This encodes CASSLTGTDKFYEQYF.

J is TRBJ2-3 and V is TRBV5-6, with 9 nucleotides matching TRBD2. This CDR3 is built from 15 residues. Germline values: CDR1 SGHDT, CDR2 YYEEEE. V shed 0 bases, J shed 5 bases, and the junction held 4 bases outside the gene matches. The chain's CDR3 is CASSLGTSVGDTQYF. The CDR3 coding sequence is TGTGCCAGCAGCTTGGGGACTAGCGTAGGAGATACGCAGTATTTT.

CDR3 sequence reads: CASSPPGLANEQYF. The CDR3 DNA sequence: TGTGCCAGCAGTCCTCCTGGACTAGCTAACGAGCAGTACTTC. The chain is built from TRBV27 and TRBJ2-7; 8 positions match TRBD2. V was pared by 5 bases and J by 5 bases, with 8 bases of the junction left unmatched. This CDR3 has 14 residues. Per the germline V gene, CDR1 is MNHEY and CDR2 is SMNVEV (reference sequence).